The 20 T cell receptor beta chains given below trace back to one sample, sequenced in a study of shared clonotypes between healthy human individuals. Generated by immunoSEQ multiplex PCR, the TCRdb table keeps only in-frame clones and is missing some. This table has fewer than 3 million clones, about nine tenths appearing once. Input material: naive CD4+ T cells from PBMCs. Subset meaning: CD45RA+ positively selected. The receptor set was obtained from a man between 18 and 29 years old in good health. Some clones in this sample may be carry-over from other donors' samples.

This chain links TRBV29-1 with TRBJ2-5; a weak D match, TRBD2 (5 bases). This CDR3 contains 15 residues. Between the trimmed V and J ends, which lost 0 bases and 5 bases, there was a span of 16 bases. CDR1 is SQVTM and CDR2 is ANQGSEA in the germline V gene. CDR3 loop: CSVEDSLASSETQYF. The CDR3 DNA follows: TGCAGCGTTGAAGACTCGCTAGCTAGTTCGGAGACCCAGTACTTC.

The CDR3 here is CAPLERTGAHEKLFF. The CDR3 region has the DNA TGTGCCCCCCTGGAACGGACAGGGGCACATGAAAAACTGTTTTTT. This chain joins TRBV30 and TRBJ1-4; 9 nucleotides align to TRBD1. The CDR3 totals 15 residues. The V gene's germline CDR1 is GTSNPN and CDR2 SVGIG (reference sequence). Trimming cost V 8 bases and J 6 bases; bases outside gene matches: 13.

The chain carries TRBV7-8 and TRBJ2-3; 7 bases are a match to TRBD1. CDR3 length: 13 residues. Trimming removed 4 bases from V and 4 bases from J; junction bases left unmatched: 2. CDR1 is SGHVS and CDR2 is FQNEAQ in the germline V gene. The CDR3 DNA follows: TGTGCCAGCAGCTCGACAGGGCCAGATACGCAGTATTTT. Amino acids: CASSSTGPDTQYF.

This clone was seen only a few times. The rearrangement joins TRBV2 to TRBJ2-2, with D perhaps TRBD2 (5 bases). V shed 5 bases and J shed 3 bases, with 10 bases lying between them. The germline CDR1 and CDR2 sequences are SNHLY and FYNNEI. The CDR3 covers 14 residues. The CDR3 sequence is CASSRTGYTGELFF. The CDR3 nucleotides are TGTGCCAGCAGTAGGACTGGCTACACCGGGGAGCTGTTTTTT. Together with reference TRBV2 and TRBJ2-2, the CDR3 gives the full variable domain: EPEVTQTPSHQVTQMGQEVILRCVPISNHLYFYWYRQILGQKVEFLVSFYNNEISEKSEIFDDQFSVERPDGSNFTLKIRSTKLEDSAMYFCASSRTGYTGELFFGEGSRLTVL.

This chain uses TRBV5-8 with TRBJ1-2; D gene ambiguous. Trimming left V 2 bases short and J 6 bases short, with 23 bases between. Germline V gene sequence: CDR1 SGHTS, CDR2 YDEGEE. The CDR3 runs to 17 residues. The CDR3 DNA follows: TGTGCCAGCAGCTTTGGTTTCTCGGCCCTCCCCCGTGATGGCTACACCTTC. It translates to CASSFGFSALPRDGYTF.

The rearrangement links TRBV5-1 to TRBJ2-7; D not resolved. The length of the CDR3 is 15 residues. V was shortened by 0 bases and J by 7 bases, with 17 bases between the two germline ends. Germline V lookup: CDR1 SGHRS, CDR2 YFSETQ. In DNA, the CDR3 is TGCGCCAGCAGCTTGGCCGGTCCTAGAGCAGGTGAGCAGTACTTC. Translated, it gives CASSLAGPRAGEQYF.

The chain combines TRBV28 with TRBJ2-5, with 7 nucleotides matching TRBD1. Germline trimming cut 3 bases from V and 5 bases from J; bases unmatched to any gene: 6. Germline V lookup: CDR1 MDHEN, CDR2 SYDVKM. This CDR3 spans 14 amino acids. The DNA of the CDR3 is TGTGCCAGCAGTTTCTTCCGACAGGGTGAGACCCAGTACTTC. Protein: CASSFFRQGETQYF.

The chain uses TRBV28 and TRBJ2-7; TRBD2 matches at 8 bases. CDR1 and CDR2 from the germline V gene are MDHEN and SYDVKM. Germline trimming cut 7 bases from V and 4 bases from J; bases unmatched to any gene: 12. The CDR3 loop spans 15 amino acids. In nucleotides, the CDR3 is TGTGCCAGCACTACGGGGGGGGAAGGAGGGTACGAGCAGTACTTC. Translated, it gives CASTTGGEGGYEQYF.

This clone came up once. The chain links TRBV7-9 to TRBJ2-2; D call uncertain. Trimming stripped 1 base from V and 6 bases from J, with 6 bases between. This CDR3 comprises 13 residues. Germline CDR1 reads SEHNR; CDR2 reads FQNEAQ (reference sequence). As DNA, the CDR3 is TGTGCCAGCAGCTTAGTCACAGCCGGGGAGCTGTTTTTT. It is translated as CASSLVTAGELFF.

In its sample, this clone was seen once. CDR3 region: CASSLELSGGADTQYF. The CDR3 DNA follows: TGTGCCAGCAGCTTAGAACTTAGTGGAGGTGCGGATACGCAGTATTTT. The V and J genes are TRBV11-2 and TRBJ2-3; TRBD2 is a possible D gene (5 bases). V lost 0 bases and J lost 6, with 16 bases in between. This CDR3 comprises 16 residues. From germline, CDR1 is SGHAT and CDR2 FQNNGV.

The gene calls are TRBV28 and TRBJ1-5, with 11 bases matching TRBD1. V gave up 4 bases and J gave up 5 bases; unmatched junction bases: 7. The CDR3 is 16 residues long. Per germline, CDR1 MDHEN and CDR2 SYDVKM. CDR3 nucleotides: TGTGCCAGCAGTTCACCCGGGACAGGGGGGGATCAGCCCCAGCATTTT. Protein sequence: CASSSPGTGGDQPQHF.

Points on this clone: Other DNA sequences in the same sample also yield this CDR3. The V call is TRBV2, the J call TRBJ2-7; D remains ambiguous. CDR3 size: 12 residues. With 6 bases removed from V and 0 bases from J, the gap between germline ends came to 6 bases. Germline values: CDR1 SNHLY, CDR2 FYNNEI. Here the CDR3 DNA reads TGTGCCAGCAGCCAGACCTCCTACGAGCAGTACTTC. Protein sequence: CASSQTSYEQYF.

The DNA of the CDR3 is TGTGCCAGCAGCTTACTAATCTCTGGGGCCAACGTCCTGACTTTC. Protein: CASSLLISGANVLTF. The chain is built from TRBV7-6 and TRBJ2-6; D not certain. This CDR3 contains 15 residues. V was pared by 2 bases and J by 0 bases, with 5 bases between. CDR1 is SGHVS and CDR2 is FNYEAQ in the germline V gene.

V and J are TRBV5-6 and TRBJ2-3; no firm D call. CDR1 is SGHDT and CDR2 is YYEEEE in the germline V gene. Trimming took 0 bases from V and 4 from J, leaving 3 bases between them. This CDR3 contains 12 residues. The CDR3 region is CASSLASDTQYF. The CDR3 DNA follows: TGTGCCAGCAGCTTGGCCTCAGATACGCAGTATTTT.

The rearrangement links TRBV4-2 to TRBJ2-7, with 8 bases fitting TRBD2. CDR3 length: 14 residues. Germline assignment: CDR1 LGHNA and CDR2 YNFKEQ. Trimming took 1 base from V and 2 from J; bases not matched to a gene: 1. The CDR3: CASSQGSGTYEQYF. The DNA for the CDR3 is TGTGCCAGCAGCCAAGGTAGCGGGACCTACGAGCAGTACTTC.

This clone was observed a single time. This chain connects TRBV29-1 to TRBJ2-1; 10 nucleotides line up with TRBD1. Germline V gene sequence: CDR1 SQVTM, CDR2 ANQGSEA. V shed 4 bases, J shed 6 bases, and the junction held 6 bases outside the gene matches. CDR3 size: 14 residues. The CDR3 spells CSVGLRTGGNEQFF. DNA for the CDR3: TGCAGCGTTGGGTTGAGGACAGGGGGCAATGAGCAGTTCTTC.

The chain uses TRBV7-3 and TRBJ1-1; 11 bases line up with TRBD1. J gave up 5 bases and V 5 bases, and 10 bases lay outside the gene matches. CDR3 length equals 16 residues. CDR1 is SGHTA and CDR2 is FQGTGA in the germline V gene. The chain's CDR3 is CASSPRTGGLLTEAFF. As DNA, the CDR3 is TGTGCCAGCAGCCCACGGACAGGGGGCCTTTTAACTGAAGCTTTCTTT.

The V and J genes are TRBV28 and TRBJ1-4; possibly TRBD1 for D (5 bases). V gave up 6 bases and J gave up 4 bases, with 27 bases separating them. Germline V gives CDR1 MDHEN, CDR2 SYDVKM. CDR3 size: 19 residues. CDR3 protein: CASRLWSGSVGLSNEKLFF. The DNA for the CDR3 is TGTGCCAGCAGACTTTGGAGCGGTTCTGTGGGACTGAGTAATGAAAAACTGTTTTTT.

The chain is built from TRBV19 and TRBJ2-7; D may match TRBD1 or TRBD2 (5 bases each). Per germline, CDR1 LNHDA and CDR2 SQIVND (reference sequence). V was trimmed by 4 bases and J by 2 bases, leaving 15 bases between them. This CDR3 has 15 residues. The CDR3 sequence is CASSTDRLPTYEQYF. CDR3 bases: TGTGCCAGTAGTACTGACAGACTACCTACCTACGAGCAGTACTTC.

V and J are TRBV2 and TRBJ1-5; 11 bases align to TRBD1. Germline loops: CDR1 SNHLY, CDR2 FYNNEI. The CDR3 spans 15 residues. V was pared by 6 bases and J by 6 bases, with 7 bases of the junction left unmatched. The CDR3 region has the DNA TGTGCCAGCAGATCGGACAGGGGGCGAATTCAGCCCCAGCATTTT. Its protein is CASRSDRGRIQPQHF.